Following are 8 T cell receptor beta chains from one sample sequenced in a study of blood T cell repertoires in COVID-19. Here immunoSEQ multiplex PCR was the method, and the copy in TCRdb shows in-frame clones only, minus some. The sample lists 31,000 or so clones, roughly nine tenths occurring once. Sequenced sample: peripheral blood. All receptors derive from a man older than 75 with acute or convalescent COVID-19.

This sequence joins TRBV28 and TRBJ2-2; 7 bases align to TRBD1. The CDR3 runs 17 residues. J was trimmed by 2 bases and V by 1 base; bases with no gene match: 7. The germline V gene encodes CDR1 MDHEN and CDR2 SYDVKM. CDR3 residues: CASSLYRTGPNTGELFF. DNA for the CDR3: TGTGCCAGCAGTTTATATAGGACAGGACCCAACACCGGGGAGCTGTTTTTT.

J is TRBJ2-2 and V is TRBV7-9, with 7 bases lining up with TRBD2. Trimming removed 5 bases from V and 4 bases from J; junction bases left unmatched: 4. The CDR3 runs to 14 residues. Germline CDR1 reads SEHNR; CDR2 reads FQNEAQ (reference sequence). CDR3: CASSLGRATGELFF. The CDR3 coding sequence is TGTGCCAGCAGCCTAGGGAGGGCCACCGGGGAGCTGTTTTTT. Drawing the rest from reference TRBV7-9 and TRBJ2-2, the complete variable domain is DTGVSQNPRHKITKRGQNVTFRCDPISEHNRLYWYRQTLGQGPEFLTYFQNEAQLEKSRLLSDRFSAERPKGSFSTLEIQRTEQGDSAMYLCASSLGRATGELFFGEGSRLTVL.

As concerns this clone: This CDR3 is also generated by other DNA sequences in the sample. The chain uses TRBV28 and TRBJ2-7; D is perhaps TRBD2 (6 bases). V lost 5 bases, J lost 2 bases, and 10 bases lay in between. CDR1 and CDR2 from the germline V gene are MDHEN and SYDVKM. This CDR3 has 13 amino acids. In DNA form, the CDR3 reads TGTGCCAGCAGTCGGGGGTCTCCCTACGAGCAGTACTTC. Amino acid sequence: CASSRGSPYEQYF.

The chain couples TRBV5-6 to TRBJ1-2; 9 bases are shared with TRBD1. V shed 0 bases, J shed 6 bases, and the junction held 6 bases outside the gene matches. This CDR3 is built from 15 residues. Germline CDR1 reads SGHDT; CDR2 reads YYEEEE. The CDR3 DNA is TGTGCCAGCAGCTTGGAGGGGACAGGGAGGAATGGCTACACCTTC. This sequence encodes CASSLEGTGRNGYTF.

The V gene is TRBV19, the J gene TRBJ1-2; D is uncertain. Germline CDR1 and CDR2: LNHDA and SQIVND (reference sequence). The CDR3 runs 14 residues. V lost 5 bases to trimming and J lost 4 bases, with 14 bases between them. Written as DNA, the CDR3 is TGTGCCAGTAGTGCCTTGCCGTCGGGCTATGGCTACACCTTC. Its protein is CASSALPSGYGYTF. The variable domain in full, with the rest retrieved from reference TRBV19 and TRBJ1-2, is DGGITQSPKYLFRKEGQNVTLSCEQNLNHDAMYWYRQDPGQGLRLIYYSQIVNDFQKGDIAEGYSVSREKKESFPLTVTSAQKNPTAFYLCASSALPSGYGYTFGSGTRLTVV.

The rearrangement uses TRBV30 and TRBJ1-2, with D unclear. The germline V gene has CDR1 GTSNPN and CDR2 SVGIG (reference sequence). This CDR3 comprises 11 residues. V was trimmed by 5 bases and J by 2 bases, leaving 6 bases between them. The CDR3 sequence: CAWGQNYGYTF. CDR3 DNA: TGTGCCTGGGGTCAGAACTATGGCTACACCTTC.

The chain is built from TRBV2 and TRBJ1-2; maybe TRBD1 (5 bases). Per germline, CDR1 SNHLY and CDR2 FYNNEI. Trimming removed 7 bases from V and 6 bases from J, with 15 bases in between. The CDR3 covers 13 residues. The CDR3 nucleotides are TGTGCCAGCATGGGGCTCGGGCCGGATGGCTACACCTTC. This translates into CASMGLGPDGYTF.

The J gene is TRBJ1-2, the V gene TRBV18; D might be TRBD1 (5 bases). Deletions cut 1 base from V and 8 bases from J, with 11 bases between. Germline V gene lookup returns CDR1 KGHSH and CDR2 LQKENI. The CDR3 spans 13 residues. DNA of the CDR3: TGTGCCAGCTCACCACGGCAGGGATCCGGCTACACCTTC. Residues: CASSPRQGSGYTF.